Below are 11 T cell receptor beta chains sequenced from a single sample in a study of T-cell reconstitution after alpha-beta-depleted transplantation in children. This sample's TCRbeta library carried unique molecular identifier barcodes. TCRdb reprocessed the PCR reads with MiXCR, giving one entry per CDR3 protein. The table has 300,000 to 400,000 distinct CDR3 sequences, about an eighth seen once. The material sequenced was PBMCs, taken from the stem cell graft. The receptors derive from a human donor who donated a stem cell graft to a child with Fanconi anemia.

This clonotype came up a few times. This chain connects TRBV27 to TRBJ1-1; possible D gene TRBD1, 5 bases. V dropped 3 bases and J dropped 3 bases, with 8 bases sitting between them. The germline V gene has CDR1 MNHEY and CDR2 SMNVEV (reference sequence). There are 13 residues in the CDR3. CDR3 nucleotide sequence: TGTGCCAGCAGTTTGTGGGGGTACACTGAAGCTTTCTTT. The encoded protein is CASSLWGYTEAFF.

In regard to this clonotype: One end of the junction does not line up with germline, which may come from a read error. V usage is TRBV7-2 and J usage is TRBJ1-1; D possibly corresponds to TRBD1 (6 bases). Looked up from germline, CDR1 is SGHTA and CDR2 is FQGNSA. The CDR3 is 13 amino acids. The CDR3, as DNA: TGTGCCAGCAGCTTAATTATCCGGCAGGGGCCTCGCTTT. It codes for CASSLIIRQGPRF. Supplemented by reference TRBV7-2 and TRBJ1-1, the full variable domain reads GAGVSQSPSNKVTEKGKDVELRCDPISGHTALYWYRQSLGQGLEFLIYFQGNSAPDKSGLPSDRFSAERTGGSVSTLTIQRTQQEDSAVYLCASSLIIRQGPRFGQGTRLTVV.

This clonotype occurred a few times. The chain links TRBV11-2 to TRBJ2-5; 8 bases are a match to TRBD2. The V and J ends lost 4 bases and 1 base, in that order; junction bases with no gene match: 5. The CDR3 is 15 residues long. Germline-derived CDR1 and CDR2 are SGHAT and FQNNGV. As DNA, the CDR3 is TGTGCCAGCAGCTCGCAGCGGGGGTCCCAAGAGACCCAGTACTTC. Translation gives CASSSQRGSQETQYF.

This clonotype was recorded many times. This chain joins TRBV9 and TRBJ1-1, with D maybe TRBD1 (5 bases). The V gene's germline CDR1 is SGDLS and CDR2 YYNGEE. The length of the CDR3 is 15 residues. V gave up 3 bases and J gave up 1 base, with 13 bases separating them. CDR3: CASSGGPRGNTEAFF. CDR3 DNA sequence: TGTGCCAGCAGCGGTGGCCCTAGGGGGAACACTGAAGCTTTCTTT. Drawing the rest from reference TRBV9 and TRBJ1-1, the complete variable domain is DSGVTQTPKHLITATGQRVTLRCSPRSGDLSVYWYQQSLDQGLQFLIQYYNGEERAKGNILERFSAQQFPDLHSELNLSSLELGDSALYFCASSGGPRGNTEAFFGQGTRLTVV.

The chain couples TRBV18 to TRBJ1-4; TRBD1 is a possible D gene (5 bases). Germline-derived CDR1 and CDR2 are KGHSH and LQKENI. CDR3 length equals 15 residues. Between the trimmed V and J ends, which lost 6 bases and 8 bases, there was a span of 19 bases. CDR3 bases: TGTGCCAGCTCTCAAACCGGGACCGGGGAAGAAAAACTGTTTTTT. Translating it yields CASSQTGTGEEKLFF. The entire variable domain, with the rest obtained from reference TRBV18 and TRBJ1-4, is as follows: NAGVMQNPRHLVRRRGQEARLRCSPMKGHSHVYWYRQLPEEGLKFMVYLQKENIIDESGMPKERFSAEFPKEGPSILRIQQVVRGDSAAYFCASSQTGTGEEKLFFGSGTQLSVL.

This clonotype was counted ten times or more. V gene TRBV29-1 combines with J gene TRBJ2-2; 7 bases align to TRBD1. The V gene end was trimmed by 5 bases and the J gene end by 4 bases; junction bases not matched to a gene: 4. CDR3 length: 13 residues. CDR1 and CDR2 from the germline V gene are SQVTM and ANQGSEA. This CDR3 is CSVIDRVTGELFF. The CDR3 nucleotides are TGCAGCGTTATCGACAGGGTCACCGGGGAGCTGTTTTTT.

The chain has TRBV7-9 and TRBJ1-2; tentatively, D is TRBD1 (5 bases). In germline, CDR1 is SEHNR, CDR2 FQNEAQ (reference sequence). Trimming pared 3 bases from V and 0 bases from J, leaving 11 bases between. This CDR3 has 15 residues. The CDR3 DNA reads TGTGCCAGCAGCTTGAATATCAGGGCTAACTATGGCTACACCTTC. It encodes CASSLNIRANYGYTF.

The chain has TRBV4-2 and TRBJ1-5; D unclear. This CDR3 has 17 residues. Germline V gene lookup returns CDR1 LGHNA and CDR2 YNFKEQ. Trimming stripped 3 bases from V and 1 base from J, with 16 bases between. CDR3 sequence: CASSQSSGGISNQPQHF. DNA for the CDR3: TGTGCCAGCAGCCAGTCGAGTGGAGGGATCAGCAATCAGCCCCAGCATTTT.

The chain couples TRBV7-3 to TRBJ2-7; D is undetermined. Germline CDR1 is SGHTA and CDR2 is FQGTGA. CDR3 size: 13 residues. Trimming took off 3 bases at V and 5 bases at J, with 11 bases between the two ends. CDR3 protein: CASSFLHRDEQYV. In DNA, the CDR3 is TGTGCCAGCAGCTTCCTACACCGCGACGAGCAGTACGTC.

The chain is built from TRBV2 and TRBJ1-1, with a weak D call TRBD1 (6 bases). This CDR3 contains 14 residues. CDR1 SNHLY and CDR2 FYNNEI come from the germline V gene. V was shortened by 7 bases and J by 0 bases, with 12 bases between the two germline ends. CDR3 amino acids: CASNTRTVNTEAFF. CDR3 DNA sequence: TGTGCCAGCAATACGAGGACAGTGAACACTGAAGCTTTCTTT.

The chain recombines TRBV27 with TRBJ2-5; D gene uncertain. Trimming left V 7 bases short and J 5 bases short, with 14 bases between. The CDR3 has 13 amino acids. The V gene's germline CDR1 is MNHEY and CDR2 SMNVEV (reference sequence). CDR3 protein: CASTLAVGETQYF. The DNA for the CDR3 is TGTGCCAGCACTTTGGCGGTCGGGGAGACCCAGTACTTC.